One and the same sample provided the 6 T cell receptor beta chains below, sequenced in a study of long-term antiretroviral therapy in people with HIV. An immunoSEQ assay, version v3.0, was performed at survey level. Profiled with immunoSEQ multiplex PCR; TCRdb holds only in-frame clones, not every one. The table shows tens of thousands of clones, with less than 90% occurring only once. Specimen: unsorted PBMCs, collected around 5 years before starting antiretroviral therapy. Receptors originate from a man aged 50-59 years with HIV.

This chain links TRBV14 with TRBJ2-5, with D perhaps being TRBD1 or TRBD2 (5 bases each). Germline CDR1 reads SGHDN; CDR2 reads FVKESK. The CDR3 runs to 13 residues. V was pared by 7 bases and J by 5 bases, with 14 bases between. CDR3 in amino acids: CASNRQEGETQYF. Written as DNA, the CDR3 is TGTGCCAGCAATAGACAAGAGGGGGAGACCCAGTACTTC.

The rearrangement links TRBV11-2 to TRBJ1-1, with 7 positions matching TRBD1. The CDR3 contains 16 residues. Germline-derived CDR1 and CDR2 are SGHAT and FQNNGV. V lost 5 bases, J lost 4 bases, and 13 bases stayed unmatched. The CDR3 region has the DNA TGTGCCAGCAGCCCCTACTACACCCCAGGGGGCACTGAAGCTTTCTTT. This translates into CASSPYYTPGGTEAFF.

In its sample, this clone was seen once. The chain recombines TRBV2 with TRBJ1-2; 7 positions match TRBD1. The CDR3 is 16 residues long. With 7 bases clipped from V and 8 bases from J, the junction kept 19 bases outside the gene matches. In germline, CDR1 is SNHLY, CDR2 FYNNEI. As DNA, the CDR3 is TGTGCCAGCACCTTAAGCTCTTTTGACAGGGTTGGCGGCTACACCTTC. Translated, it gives CASTLSSFDRVGGYTF. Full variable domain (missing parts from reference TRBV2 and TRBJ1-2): EPEVTQTPSHQVTQMGQEVILRCVPISNHLYFYWYRQILGQKVEFLVSFYNNEISEKSEIFDDQFSVERPDGSNFTLKIRSTKLEDSAMYFCASTLSSFDRVGGYTFGSGTRLTVV.

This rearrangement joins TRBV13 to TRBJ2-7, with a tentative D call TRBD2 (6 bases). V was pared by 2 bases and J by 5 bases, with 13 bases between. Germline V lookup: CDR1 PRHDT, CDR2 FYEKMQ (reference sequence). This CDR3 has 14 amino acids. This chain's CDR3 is CASSLLPGVDEQYF. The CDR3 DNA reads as TGTGCCAGCAGCTTACTCCCGGGAGTTGACGAGCAGTACTTC.

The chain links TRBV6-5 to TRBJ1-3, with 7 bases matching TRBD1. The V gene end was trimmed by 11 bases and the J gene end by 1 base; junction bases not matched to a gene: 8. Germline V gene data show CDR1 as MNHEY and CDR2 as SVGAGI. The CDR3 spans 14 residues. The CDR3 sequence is CAAGDRLSGNTIYF. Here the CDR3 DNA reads TGTGCCGCCGGGGACAGACTTTCTGGAAACACCATATATTTT.

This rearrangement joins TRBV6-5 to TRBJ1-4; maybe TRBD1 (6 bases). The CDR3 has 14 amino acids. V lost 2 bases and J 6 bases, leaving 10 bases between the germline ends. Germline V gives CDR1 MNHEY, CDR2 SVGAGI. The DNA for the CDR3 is TGTGCCAGCAGTTACGCTCAGGGGTATGAAAAACTGTTTTTT. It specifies CASSYAQGYEKLFF.